A selection of T cell receptor beta chains follows, all from one sample in a study of a mutant IDH1 vaccine in newly diagnosed glioma. Libraries were prepared by immunoSEQ multiplex PCR; TCRdb keeps only in-frame clonotypes and omits some of them. The repertoire consists of under 45,000 clones, with about four fifths occurring once and the leading ten covering about 2.2%. No antigen has been assigned to these receptors. Sequencing was performed on PBMCs, taken from a glioma patient whose treatment included an IDH1 peptide vaccine. The source is a woman under 30 with glioma. Some clones in this sample may be carry-over from other donors' samples. CDR3s include the opening cysteine and the closing phenylalanine or tryptophan. D genes are given only for firm matches. Rows may omit the clone size; those that give it use once, few, many or a size class.

>-|TRBV5-5|-|TRBJ2-2
TGTGCCAGCAGCCAGGACGGGAACACCGGGGAGCTGTTTTTT
CASSQDGNTGELFF
>TRBD2|TRBV29-1|once|TRBJ2-3
TGCAGCGTTGCGGGCGGGGGGCGCGCAGATACGCAGTATTTT
CSVAGGGRADTQYF
>TRBD2|TRBV7-2|-|TRBJ2-3
TGTGCCAGCAGCTTAGCTAGCGGGACGGGCACAGATACGCAGTATTTT
CASSLASGTGTDTQYF
>TRBD1|TRBV19|-|TRBJ2-7
TGTGCCAGTAGTAAGTGGCCGGGACAGGGTGTTGACGAGCAGTACTTC
CASSKWPGQGVDEQYF
>-|TRBV5-6|-|TRBJ1-2
TGTGCCAGCAGCTCGGCACCGATTGACTATGGCTACACCTTC
CASSSAPIDYGYTF
>TRBD1|TRBV5-1|-|TRBJ2-4
TGCGCCAGCAGCCCGGGACAGGTTAGAAACATTCAGTACTTC
CASSPGQVRNIQYF
>TRBD1|TRBV27|-|TRBJ2-3
TGTGCCAGCAGTTACAGGGGTGATACGCAGTATTTT
CASSYRGDTQYF
>TRBD1|TRBV6-1|-|TRBJ2-7
TGTGCCAGCAGTGGAGGCAGGGGGCGTTTCGAGCAGTACTTC
CASSGGRGRFEQYF
>TRBD1|TRBV5-1|-|TRBJ2-2
TGCGCCAGCAGCCCGGACAGGGGGAACACCGGGGAGCTGTTTTTT
CASSPDRGNTGELFF
>-|TRBV5-8|-|TRBJ1-2
TGTGCCAGCAGCTTGCAGGGTGACTATGGCTACACCTTC
CASSLQGDYGYTF
>-|TRBV2|-|TRBJ1-2
TGTGCCAGCAGTCCCGACGAAAACTATGGCTACACCTTC
CASSPDENYGYTF
>TRBD1|TRBV5-4|-|TRBJ1-1
TGTGCCAGCAAAGGTAGTGACAGGGAAAGGGCCACTGAAGCTTTCTTT
CASKGSDRERATEAFF
>-|TRBV6-5|-|TRBJ1-2
TGTGCCAGCTCTCCCGGGACATCGAACTATGGCTACACCTTC
CASSPGTSNYGYTF